The next 23 T cell receptor beta chains were all read from a single sample in a study of T cell repertoires in cytomegalovirus infection. MiXCR was run by TCRdb on the reads, yielding one entry per CDR3 protein. The table shows hundreds of thousands of distinct CDR3 sequences, with roughly a sixth occurring only once. Sequenced: PBMCs. The origin of the receptors is a human donor in good health (CMV status not recorded). Some clones in this sample may be carry-over from other donors' samples.

This clonotype has just one count. The V call is TRBV11-2, the J call TRBJ1-6; a weak D match, TRBD1 (6 bases). This CDR3 has 14 residues. Germline V gene sequence: CDR1 SGHAT, CDR2 FQNNGV. V was clipped by 1 base and J by 10 bases, with 11 bases between them. The CDR3 loop reads CASSLGQGWSPLHF. The CDR3 region has the DNA TGTGCCAGCAGCTTAGGGCAGGGGTGGTCACCCCTCCACTTT.

The genes are TRBV19 and TRBJ1-4; 10 nucleotides match TRBD1. The CDR3 loop spans 13 amino acids. With V trimmed by 10 bases and J by 8 bases, 7 bases remained unmatched. Germline CDR1 is LNHDA and CDR2 is SQIVND (reference sequence). The chain's CDR3 is CATTTGGHEKLFF. The CDR3 region has the DNA TGTGCCACCACGACAGGGGGCCACGAAAAACTGTTTTTT.

In its sample, this clonotype was seen many times. The chain recombines TRBV7-9 with TRBJ2-2; no clear D. CDR3 length: 15 amino acids. The ends were cut back, 0 bases at V and 7 bases at J, with 12 bases in the middle. Per germline, CDR1 SEHNR and CDR2 FQNEAQ (reference sequence). In DNA, the CDR3 is TGTGCCAGCAGCTTAGCGGAACCGAGAGGCGGGGAGCTGTTTTTT. It specifies CASSLAEPRGGELFF.

The chain has TRBV20-1 and TRBJ2-5; 7 positions agree with TRBD2. The junction had 10 bases not matched to a gene; V was cut back by 2 bases and J by 1 base. CDR3 length: 16 residues. Germline loops: CDR1 DFQATT, CDR2 SNEGSKA (reference sequence). The CDR3, as DNA: TGCAGTGCTAGACCGGGAGTAGCGGGTCTCCAAGAGACCCAGTACTTC. Amino acids: CSARPGVAGLQETQYF.

This clonotype was seen repeatedly, ten times or more. V gene TRBV4-1 combines with J gene TRBJ1-1; 9 nucleotides align to TRBD1. CDR1 and CDR2 (germline): MGHRA, YSYEKL. V lost 4 bases and J lost 5; bases outside the gene matches: 14. The CDR3 spans 17 residues. The CDR3 sequence: CASSPLIVDRGKTEAFF. In nucleotides, the CDR3 is TGCGCCAGCAGCCCCCTAATTGTAGACAGGGGGAAAACTGAAGCTTTCTTT.

The J gene is TRBJ2-5, the V gene TRBV6-6; the D is unclear. Germline CDR1 and CDR2: MNHNY and SVGAGI (reference sequence). This CDR3 contains 16 residues. The germline V and J ends were trimmed by 5 bases and 2 bases, with 18 bases remaining between them. The CDR3 spells CASSTPDPGTQETQYF. The DNA of the CDR3 is TGTGCCAGCAGTACCCCGGACCCTGGAACGCAAGAGACCCAGTACTTC.

A word on this clonotype: This may be a read error, as it is one base from a much larger clone. The V and J genes are TRBV10-3 and TRBJ2-2; TRBD1 agrees at 7 bases. Germline V gene lookup returns CDR1 ENHRY and CDR2 SYGVKD. This CDR3 has 15 residues. CDR3 sequence (DNA): TGTGCCATCACCAATGGACAGGCGCACACCAGGGAGCTGTTTTTT. It specifies CAITNGQAHTRELFF.

The J gene is TRBJ2-1, the V gene TRBV7-9; the D is unclear. Germline V gene lookup returns CDR1 SEHNR and CDR2 FQNEAQ (reference sequence). Deletions cut 4 bases from V and 5 bases from J, with 15 bases between. CDR3 length equals 15 residues. The CDR3 reads CASSSGPPANNEQFF. CDR3 DNA sequence: TGTGCCAGCAGCTCAGGACCCCCCGCTAACAATGAGCAGTTCTTC.

This clonotype was counted once. This may arise from a read error, as a much more abundant clone is one base away. The chain carries TRBV28 and TRBJ1-2; maybe TRBD1 (6 bases). The CDR3 contains 14 residues. CDR1 MDHEN and CDR2 SYDVKM come from the germline V gene. Trimming removed 6 bases from V and 4 bases from J, with 15 bases in between. CDR3 residues: CASSPGQWAYGYTF. The CDR3 DNA reads TGTGCCAGCAGCCCAGGACAGTGGGCCTATGGCTACACCTTC.

This clonotype was seen a handful of times. The V call is TRBV4-2, the J call TRBJ1-5, with 7 bases fitting TRBD1. Germline CDR1 and CDR2: LGHNA and YNFKEQ. V was clipped by 1 base and J by 0 bases; unmatched bases: 6. There are 17 residues in the CDR3. The CDR3 region is CASSQVPGTVSNQPQHF. The CDR3 DNA reads TGTGCCAGCAGCCAAGTCCCCGGGACAGTTAGCAATCAGCCCCAGCATTTT.

There are many counts of this clonotype. The chain uses TRBV28 and TRBJ1-2, with 7 bases that match TRBD1. Trimming at V came to 8 bases and at J to 7 bases, leaving 7 bases not matched to a gene. Germline lookup yields CDR1 MDHEN and CDR2 SYDVKM. This CDR3 is 12 amino acids long. CDR3 region: CASSGQVGGYTF. CDR3 nucleotide sequence: TGTGCCAGCTCCGGACAGGTCGGTGGCTACACCTTC.

The chain links TRBV7-2 to TRBJ1-6; 9 bases line up with TRBD1. This CDR3 has 15 amino acids. Trimming at V came to 5 bases and at J to 8 bases, leaving 7 bases not matched to a gene. CDR1 is SGHTA, CDR2 FQGNSA, per germline. The CDR3 is CASSPGDREDSPLHF. CDR3 sequence (DNA): TGTGCCAGCAGCCCCGGGGACAGGGAGGATTCACCCCTCCACTTT.

The table lists this clonotype with many counts. The chain couples TRBV7-9 to TRBJ1-3; D not certain. Germline V gene lookup returns CDR1 SEHNR and CDR2 FQNEAQ (reference sequence). The CDR3 spans 16 residues. With 7 bases removed from V and 0 bases from J, the gap between germline ends came to 16 bases. CDR3 loop: CASTPVAGPSGNTIYF. As DNA, the CDR3 is TGTGCCAGCACCCCCGTTGCAGGCCCCTCTGGAAACACCATATATTTT.

This chain joins TRBV7-9 and TRBJ2-3; TRBD1 agrees at 9 bases. The length of the CDR3 is 17 residues. Germline V gene sequence: CDR1 SEHNR, CDR2 FQNEAQ (reference sequence). Trimming cost V 7 bases and J 3 bases; bases outside gene matches: 14. This CDR3 is CASTQGLGQGRTDTQYF. The CDR3 DNA is TGTGCCAGCACCCAAGGGCTGGGACAGGGTAGGACAGATACGCAGTATTTT.

CDR3 sequence: CASKQAPGEKLFF. In nucleotides, the CDR3 is TGTGCCAGCAAACAGGCTCCGGGTGAAAAACTGTTTTTT. The chain employs TRBV2 and TRBJ1-4; tentatively, D is TRBD1 (5 bases). This CDR3 contains 13 residues. V was shortened by 7 bases and J by 7 bases, with 13 bases between the two germline ends. In germline, CDR1 is SNHLY, CDR2 FYNNEI.

V gene TRBV6-2 or TRBV6-3 combines with J gene TRBJ1-1; TRBD1 matches 8 bases. Germline lookup yields CDR1 MNHEY and CDR2 SVGEGT. The CDR3 length is 16 residues. J gave up 1 base and V 2 bases, and 6 bases lay outside the gene matches. The CDR3 DNA reads as TGTGCCAGCAGTTACGCAACCGGACAGGGGAACACTGAAGCTTTCTTT. Its translation: CASSYATGQGNTEAFF.

The gene calls are TRBV20-1 and TRBJ1-6; a weak D match, TRBD1 (5 bases). The CDR3 consists of 17 residues. Germline CDR1 DFQATT, CDR2 SNEGSKA (reference sequence). V was clipped by 0 bases and J by 6 bases, with 18 bases between them. CDR3 DNA: TGCAGTGCTAGAGACCTCCGGGACCCAACGGCTAATTCACCCCTCCACTTT. Translation: CSARDLRDPTANSPLHF.

This clonotype has a count of ten or more. The J gene is TRBJ2-2, the V gene TRBV12-3 or TRBV12-4; D unresolved. Trimming stripped 1 base from V and 1 base from J, with 1 base between. The CDR3 covers 13 residues. CDR3 bases: TGTGCCAGCAGTTTAGAGAACACCGGGGAGCTGTTTTTT. Encoded protein: CASSLENTGELFF.

Many counts were recorded for this clonotype. The rearrangement joins TRBV12-3 or TRBV12-4 to TRBJ1-5, with 8 bases matching TRBD1. CDR3 size: 16 residues. The V and J ends lost 5 bases and 1 base, in that order; junction bases with no gene match: 7. DNA for the CDR3: TGTGCCAGCAGTCTAAGGACAGGGCCGAGCAATCAGCCCCAGCATTTT. This gives the protein CASSLRTGPSNQPQHF.

This clonotype has only a few counts. This rearrangement joins TRBV3-1 to TRBJ1-4, with TRBD1 matching 7 bases. The CDR3 loop spans 16 amino acids. Germline-derived CDR1 and CDR2 are LGHDT and YNNKEL (reference sequence). J was trimmed by 4 bases and V by 4 bases; bases with no gene match: 9. The chain's CDR3 is CASSPTHRGNNEKLFF. For the CDR3, the DNA is TGTGCCAGCAGCCCTACTCACAGGGGAAATAATGAAAAACTGTTTTTT.

This clonotype came up many times. The chain joins TRBV7-9 to TRBJ2-4; D gene ambiguous. Trimming took off 4 bases at V and 0 bases at J, with 10 bases between the two ends. This CDR3 has 15 residues. The germline gives CDR1 SEHNR, CDR2 FQNEAQ (reference sequence). The CDR3 reads CASSSFQLAKNIQYF. In DNA form, the CDR3 reads TGTGCCAGCAGCTCATTCCAGCTAGCCAAAAACATTCAGTACTTC.

On this clonotype: A much larger clone differs by one base, so this may be a read error. The chain joins TRBV6-6 to TRBJ2-2; D may be TRBD2 (6 bases). CDR1 and CDR2 from the germline V gene are MNHNY and SVGAGI (reference sequence). The CDR3 spans 15 residues. The CDR3 DNA is TGTGTCAGCAGCGAAATTAGCGGGAACACCGGGGAGCTGTTTTTT. Protein sequence: CVSSEISGNTGELFF.

The V and J genes are TRBV14 and TRBJ1-2; no clear D. Trimming took 0 bases from V and 8 from J, leaving 7 bases between them. CDR1 is SGHDN, CDR2 FVKESK, per germline. The CDR3 length is 12 residues. The CDR3 here is CASSQDGVGYTF. Written as DNA, the CDR3 is TGTGCCAGCAGCCAAGATGGTGTGGGCTACACCTTC.